This passage covers 3 T cell receptor beta chains from one sample sequenced in a study of cytomegalovirus exposure and HLA in healthy donors. With 60 Vbeta and 13 Jbeta primers, the PCR was carried out. Repertoires were generated with immunoSEQ multiplex PCR, while TCRdb's copy carries only in-frame clones and drops some. The repertoire holds some 150,000 clones, with 76% as singletons. Sequenced sample: PBMCs. The origin of the receptors is a female donor in good health and CMV-seropositive.

The chain uses TRBV5-6 and TRBJ2-5; 10 positions agree with TRBD2. Germline CDR1 and CDR2: SGHDT and YYEEEE. J lost 5 bases, V lost 1 base, and 5 bases had no gene match. This CDR3 comprises 15 residues. For the CDR3, the DNA is TGTGCCAGCAGCTTGCTAGCGGGGGAGCTCGAGACCCAGTACTTC. Translated, it gives CASSLLAGELETQYF.

J is TRBJ2-7 and V is TRBV27, with D maybe TRBD1 (6 bases). V lost 5 bases and J 4 bases, leaving 18 bases between the germline ends. The CDR3 contains 15 residues. Germline V gives CDR1 MNHEY, CDR2 SMNVEV (reference sequence). CDR3 amino acids: CASSLQGNLLYEQYF. In DNA form, the CDR3 reads TGTGCCAGCAGTCTCCAGGGGAACCTATTGTACGAGCAGTACTTC.

On this clone: The identical CDR3 is also encoded by other nucleotide sequences in the sample. This chain links TRBV2 with TRBJ1-1, with TRBD1 matching 7 bases. The ends lost 4 bases at V and 2 bases at J; junction bases unmatched: 1. Germline V lookup: CDR1 SNHLY, CDR2 FYNNEI. CDR3 length: 13 residues. The CDR3 region is CASSGQGNTEAFF. The DNA of the CDR3 is TGTGCCAGCAGTGGACAGGGTAACACTGAAGCTTTCTTT.